Each of the 5 T cell receptor beta chains below was sequenced from the same sample in a study of OX40 agonist ivuxolimab in advanced cancers. The table came from immunoSEQ multiplex PCR; TCRdb's copy has only in-frame clones and leaves some out. The table shows approximately 62,000 clones, with roughly 86% occurring only once. The sample consisted of CD4+ or CD8+ T cells sorted from blood, taken in a trial of the OX40 agonist ivuxolimab. The receptors here all came from an adult with an advanced solid tumor such as melanoma, head and neck, liver or kidney cancer.

The CDR3 protein is CASSYMSGTGGYTF. Written as DNA, the CDR3 is TGTGCCAGCAGTTACATGTCGGGAACGGGTGGCTACACCTTC. This rearrangement joins TRBV6-5 to TRBJ1-2; D is unresolved. The CDR3 runs to 14 residues. The germline V gene has CDR1 MNHEY and CDR2 SVGAGI. Trimming took 2 bases from V and 7 from J, leaving 14 bases between them.

The J gene is TRBJ2-2, the V gene TRBV5-1; D is ambiguous. The V end lost 0 bases, the J end lost 2 bases, and 5 bases lay between the germline ends. CDR3 length: 14 amino acids. CDR1 and CDR2 from the germline V gene are SGHRS and YFSETQ. For the CDR3, the DNA is TGCGCCAGCAGCTTGGACCTCAACACCGGGGAGCTGTTTTTT. It translates to CASSLDLNTGELFF.

The chain recombines TRBV5-1 with TRBJ1-5; weak D call: TRBD1 (5 bases). V lost 1 base to trimming and J lost 2 bases, with 7 bases between them. This CDR3 comprises 14 residues. Germline CDR1 SGHRS, CDR2 YFSETQ. The CDR3: CASSLRGGNQPQHF. The CDR3 nucleotides read TGCGCCAGCAGCTTGCGGGGGGGCAATCAGCCCCAGCATTTT. The full variable domain, rest sourced from reference TRBV5-1 and TRBJ1-5, is KAGVTQTPRYLIKTRGQQVTLSCSPISGHRSVSWYQQTPGQGLQFLFEYFSETQRNKGNFPGRFSGRQFSNSRSEMNVSTLELGDSALYLCASSLRGGNQPQHFGDGTRLSIL.

This clone was counted between two and nine times. The chain carries TRBV29-1 and TRBJ1-2, with TRBD1 matching over 7 bases. This CDR3 has 17 residues. From germline, CDR1 is SQVTM and CDR2 ANQGSEA. V was pared by 1 base and J by 7 bases, with 18 bases of the junction left unmatched. The CDR3 DNA is TGCAGCGTTGAAGTTGGCAGGGGGGCTCGTGGCACGGTTGGCTACACCTTC. It codes for CSVEVGRGARGTVGYTF.

In its sample, this clone was seen a few times. V gene TRBV5-1 combines with J gene TRBJ1-6; D might be TRBD1 (6 bases). V was shortened by 0 bases and J by 7 bases, with 11 bases between the two germline ends. The CDR3 is 15 residues long. The germline CDR1 and CDR2 sequences are SGHRS and YFSETQ. The CDR3 sequence: CASSLEQGVNSPLHF. The CDR3 DNA sequence: TGCGCCAGCAGCTTGGAACAGGGAGTCAATTCACCCCTCCACTTT.